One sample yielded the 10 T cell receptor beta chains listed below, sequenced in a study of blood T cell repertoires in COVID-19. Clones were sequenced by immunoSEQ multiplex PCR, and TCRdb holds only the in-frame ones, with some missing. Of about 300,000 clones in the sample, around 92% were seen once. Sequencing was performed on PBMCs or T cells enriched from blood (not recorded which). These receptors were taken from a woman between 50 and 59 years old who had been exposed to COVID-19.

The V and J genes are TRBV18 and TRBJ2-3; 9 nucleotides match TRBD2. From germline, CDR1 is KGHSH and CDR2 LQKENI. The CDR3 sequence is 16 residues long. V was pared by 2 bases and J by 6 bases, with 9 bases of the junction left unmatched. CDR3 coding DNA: TGTGCCAGCTCACCAGAAAACGGCGGGGGGGACGATACGCAGTATTTT. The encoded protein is CASSPENGGGDDTQYF.

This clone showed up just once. The CDR3 bases are TGTGCCAGCAGACAGACAGGGGGGTACGAGCAGTACTTC. Protein product: CASRQTGGYEQYF. The J gene is TRBJ2-7, the V gene TRBV28; 9 bases map to TRBD1. The CDR3 sequence is 13 residues long. Germline V gene data show CDR1 as MDHEN and CDR2 as SYDVKM. The V and J ends lost 6 bases and 4 bases, in that order; junction bases with no gene match: 4.

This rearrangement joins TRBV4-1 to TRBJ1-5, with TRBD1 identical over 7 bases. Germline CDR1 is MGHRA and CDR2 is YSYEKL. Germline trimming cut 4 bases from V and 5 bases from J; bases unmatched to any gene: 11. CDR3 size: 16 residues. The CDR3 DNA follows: TGCGCCAGCAGCCGACGTGTAGACAGGGATGATCAGCCCCAGCATTTT. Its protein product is CASSRRVDRDDQPQHF.

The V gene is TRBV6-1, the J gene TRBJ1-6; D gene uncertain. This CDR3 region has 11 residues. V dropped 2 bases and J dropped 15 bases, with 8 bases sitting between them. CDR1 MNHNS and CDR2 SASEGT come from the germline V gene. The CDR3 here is CASSEWPFLHF. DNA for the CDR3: TGTGCCAGCAGTGAATGGCCGTTCCTCCACTTT.

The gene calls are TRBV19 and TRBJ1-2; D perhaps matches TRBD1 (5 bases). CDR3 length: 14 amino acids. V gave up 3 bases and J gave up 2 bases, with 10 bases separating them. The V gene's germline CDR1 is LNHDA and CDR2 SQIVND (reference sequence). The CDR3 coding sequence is TGTGCCAGTAGTATTGGGGGACTCAACTATGGCTACACCTTC. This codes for CASSIGGLNYGYTF.

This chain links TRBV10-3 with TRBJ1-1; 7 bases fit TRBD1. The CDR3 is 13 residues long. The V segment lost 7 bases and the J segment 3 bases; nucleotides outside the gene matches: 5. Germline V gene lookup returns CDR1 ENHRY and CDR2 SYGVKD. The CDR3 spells CAIKGQADTEAFF. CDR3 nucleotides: TGTGCCATCAAAGGACAGGCTGACACTGAAGCTTTCTTT.

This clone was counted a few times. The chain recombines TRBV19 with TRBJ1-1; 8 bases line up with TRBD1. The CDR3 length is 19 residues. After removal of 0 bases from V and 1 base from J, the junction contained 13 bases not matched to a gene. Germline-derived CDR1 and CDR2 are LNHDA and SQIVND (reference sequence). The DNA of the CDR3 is TGTGCCAGTAGTATAGAGCCCGGACAGGGTACGAGAAGGAACACTGAAGCTTTCTTT. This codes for CASSIEPGQGTRRNTEAFF.

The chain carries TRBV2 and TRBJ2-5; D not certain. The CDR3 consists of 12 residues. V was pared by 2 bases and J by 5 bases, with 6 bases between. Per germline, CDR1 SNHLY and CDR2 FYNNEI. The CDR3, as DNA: TGTGCCAGCAGTGAAAGCTTTGAGACCCAGTACTTC. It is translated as CASSESFETQYF.

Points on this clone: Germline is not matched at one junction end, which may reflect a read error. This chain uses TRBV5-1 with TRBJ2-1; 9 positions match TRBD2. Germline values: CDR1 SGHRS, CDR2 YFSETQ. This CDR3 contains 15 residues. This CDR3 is CASGLAGGSYNEQFF. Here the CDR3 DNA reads TGCGCCAGCGGCTTGGCGGGGGGGTCCTACAATGAGCAGTTCTTC.

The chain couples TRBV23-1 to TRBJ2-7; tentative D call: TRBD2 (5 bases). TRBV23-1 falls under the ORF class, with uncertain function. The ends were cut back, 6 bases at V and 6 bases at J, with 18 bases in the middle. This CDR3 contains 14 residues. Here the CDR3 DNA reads TGCGCCAGCAGCGACTCTGGGTGGACTGCCGAGCAGTACTTC. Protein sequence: CASSDSGWTAEQYF.